This T cell receptor beta chain was documented in a study of human T cells and chemical hapten exposure. Study-level background: Read at 6 days, the patch tests placed 0.01% DPC on the upper back.

TCRdb redid the calling of the RACE reads with MiXCR, one entry per CDR3 protein. The repertoire holds 150,000 to 200,000 distinct CDR3 sequences, with around 15% as singletons. Regarding time point: patch test 1, 2 weeks after DPC sensitization. This sample's treatment: therapeutic diphenylcyclopropenone sensitization with weekly scalp DPC. General study findings and limits: In comparison with controls, expanded TCRs gave rise to a significantly larger number of large CDR3 similarity clusters. Those TCRs sitting above 1 in 1000 frequency stayed the same with DPC sensitization.

CDR1 and CDR2 (germline): MNHNY, SVGAGI (reference sequence). V was clipped by 0 bases and J by 6 bases, with 6 bases between them. The CDR3 consists of 12 residues. To note about this clonotype: Antigen: not known.

The sequence derives from a woman aged 25 to 39 with alopecia areata. Some clones in this sample may be carry-over from other donors' samples. V is TRBV6-6 and J is TRBJ2-7; possibly TRBD1 for D (5 bases). The sequencing here drew on whole blood, taken in connection with sensitization to the hapten diphenylcyclopropenone (DPC). The CDR3 bases are TGTGCCAGCAGTTACTCTACAGGCGAGCAGTACTTC. This codes for CASSYSTGEQYF.